The 22 T cell receptor beta chains given below trace back to one sample, sequenced in a study of tumor-infiltrating lymphocytes in primary liver carcinoma. Production of TCR beta cDNA used around 500 ng total RNA together with a constant-region primer. Slightly modified ARM-PCR, run as three nested multiplex PCR rounds, produced the TCR beta libraries. The first two PCR rounds used TRBV1-TRBV30 primers with a Cbeta primer, about 9 cycles each. From the multiplex PCR reads, TCRdb called clonotypes with MiXCR, one entry per CDR3 protein. Of about 200,000 distinct CDR3 sequences in the sample, around three fifths were seen once. Researchers drew blood RNA from unsorted whole blood and extracted germline DNA as well. Sequenced: peripheral blood. All receptors derive from a woman aged 60 to 75 with primary liver carcinoma and hepatitis B virus infection.

With respect to this clonotype: A read error may be the cause here, since a much bigger clone is one base away. The chain uses TRBV4-2 and TRBJ2-7, with TRBD1 as a possible D gene (6 bases). The CDR3 consists of 14 residues. The germline V gene has CDR1 LGHNA and CDR2 YNFKEQ. In nucleotides, the CDR3 is TGTACCAGCAGCCAAGATCAAACAGGGACCGAGCAGTACTTC. Amino acid sequence: CTSSQDQTGTEQYF.

The chain carries TRBV5-6 and TRBJ1-5; TRBD1 might be the D (5 bases). Trimming cost V 2 bases and J 6 bases, with 15 bases left between them. There are 15 residues in the CDR3. CDR1 and CDR2 from the germline V gene are SGHDT and YYEEEE. The CDR3 DNA follows: TGTGCCAGCAGCTTTTATCAGGCAGGGAGTCAGCCCCAGCATTTT. This sequence encodes CASSFYQAGSQPQHF.

As concerns this clonotype: This could be a read error, since a much larger clone is one nucleotide away. The chain employs TRBV6-2 or TRBV6-3 and TRBJ2-1; TRBD2 might be the D (5 bases). Germline CDR1 MNHEY, CDR2 SVGEGT. This CDR3 is 16 amino acids long. V was shortened by 5 bases and J by 2 bases, with 16 bases between the two germline ends. CDR3 sequence reads: CASSRSDLRAYNEQFF. CDR3 coding DNA: TGTGCCAGCAGTCGCTCGGACTTGCGGGCCTACAATGAGCAGTTCTTC.

The gene calls are TRBV5-4 and TRBJ2-1; 9 bases align to TRBD2. V lost 0 bases, J lost 5 bases, and 6 bases stayed unmatched. The CDR3 loop spans 16 amino acids. The germline V gene has CDR1 SGHNT and CDR2 YYREEE (reference sequence). DNA for the CDR3: TGTGCCAGCAGCTTGGTTGCGGGAGGGCTGAACAATGAGCAGTTCTTC. It translates to CASSLVAGGLNNEQFF. The entire variable domain, with the rest obtained from reference TRBV5-4 and TRBJ2-1, is as follows: ETGVTQSPTHLIKTRGQQVTLRCSSQSGHNTVSWYQQALGQGPQFIFQYYREEENGRGNFPPRFSGLQFPNYSSELNVNALELDDSALYLCASSLVAGGLNNEQFFGPGTRLTVL.

This clonotype has a count of ten or more. The V call is TRBV10-3, the J call TRBJ1-5; 8 bases match TRBD1. CDR1 is ENHRY and CDR2 is SYGVKD in the germline V gene. The CDR3 sequence is 17 residues long. The ends lost 4 bases at V and 1 base at J; junction bases unmatched: 9. CDR3 amino acids: CAISAGQGGSSNQPQHF. DNA of the CDR3: TGTGCCATCAGTGCCGGACAGGGCGGATCGAGCAATCAGCCCCAGCATTTT.

Worth noting for this clonotype: The missing conserved phenylalanine or tryptophan at the end of this CDR3 makes a read error likely. The chain is built from TRBV6-1 and TRBJ2-7; D not certain. The CDR3 has 11 amino acids. V lost 1 base to trimming and J lost 10 bases, with 8 bases between them. The V gene's germline CDR1 is MNHNS and CDR2 SASEGT. In DNA, the CDR3 is TGTGCCAGCAGTGAAGGTTTCGAACAGTACTCC. This codes for CASSEGFEQYS.

The chain uses TRBV11-2 and TRBJ2-3; D might be TRBD1 or TRBD2, each matching 6 bases. Germline lookup yields CDR1 SGHAT and CDR2 FQNNGV. The V and J ends lost 5 bases and 14 bases respectively, with 29 bases between them. There are 16 residues in the CDR3. CDR3 protein: CASSPNGGLRTDRRYF. The DNA for the CDR3 is TGTGCCAGCAGCCCTAACGGGGGTCTGAGGACAGATAGGCGGTATTTT.

V is TRBV28 and J is TRBJ1-2, with D possibly being TRBD1 (5 bases). This CDR3 comprises 16 residues. Germline V gene data show CDR1 as MDHEN and CDR2 as SYDVKM. The V end was cut by 6 bases, the J end by 0 bases, with 17 bases between. The CDR3 spells CASSKPRARANYGYTF. In DNA, the CDR3 is TGTGCCAGCAGCAAACCCAGGGCTCGGGCTAACTATGGCTACACCTTC.

Remarks on this clonotype: A much larger clone is a single base away; this may be a read error. J is TRBJ1-5 and V is TRBV6-5; TRBD1 matches at 8 bases. Losses at the gene ends were 7 bases for V and 9 bases for J; bases not matched to a gene: 8. This CDR3 region has 13 residues. Germline V gene lookup returns CDR1 MNHEY and CDR2 SVGAGI. CDR3 DNA sequence: TGTGCCAGCAATTCAGGGGGCCTTGTGCCCCAGCATTTT. Translated, it gives CASNSGGLVPQHF.

A note on this clonotype: This may come from a read error, since a much larger clone is one base off. The CDR3 carries no conserved terminal phenylalanine or tryptophan, so it likely arises from a read error. The V gene is TRBV14, the J gene TRBJ2-1; 13 bases map to TRBD2. J gave up 9 bases and V 3 bases, and 5 bases lay outside the gene matches. CDR1 and CDR2 (germline): SGHDN, FVKESK. The CDR3 loop spans 15 amino acids. The CDR3 nucleotides read TGTGCCAGCAGCCAGGGACTAGCGGGATTGTCTGAGCAGTTCCTC. It translates to CASSQGLAGLSEQFL.

A word on this clonotype: This may come from a read error, since a much larger clone is one base off. The chain carries TRBV6-1 and TRBJ1-4; unclear D gene. Germline V gives CDR1 MNHNS, CDR2 SASEGT. There are 11 residues in the CDR3. The CDR3 DNA follows: TGTACCAGCAGTGACTACCATGGCATGTTTTTT. It is translated as CTSSDYHGMFF.

A remark on this clonotype: Given the absence of the conserved phenylalanine or tryptophan at the CDR3 end, a read error is likely. The genes are TRBV11-2 and TRBJ2-1; D call uncertain. This CDR3 is built from 14 residues. Germline CDR1 and CDR2: SGHAT and FQNNGV. The CDR3: CVSSLYPSYNEQFL. The CDR3 DNA reads TGTGTCAGCAGCTTATATCCCTCCTACAATGAGCAGTTCCTC.

This clonotype has more than one count but fewer than ten. The CDR3 protein is CASSPWDKGYEQYF. DNA of the CDR3: TGTGCCAGTTCTCCTTGGGACAAGGGGTACGAGCAGTACTTC. V and J are TRBV12-3 or TRBV12-4 and TRBJ2-7; tentatively, D is TRBD1 (6 bases). The CDR3 totals 14 residues. The V and J ends lost 9 bases and 4 bases respectively, with 19 bases between them.

This chain uses TRBV28 with TRBJ2-3; TRBD2 matches 10 bases. Trimming at V came to 6 bases and at J to 5 bases, leaving 8 bases not matched to a gene. Germline CDR1 MDHEN, CDR2 SYDVKM. CDR3 length: 15 amino acids. The CDR3: CASRKAGGAIDTQYF. The CDR3 bases are TGTGCCAGCAGAAAAGCGGGAGGGGCGATAGATACGCAGTATTTT.

The chain joins TRBV29-1 to TRBJ2-1; D ambiguous. The CDR3 has 16 residues. Trimming pared 5 bases from V and 3 bases from J, leaving 20 bases between. Germline V lookup: CDR1 SQVTM, CDR2 ANQGSEA. CDR3 region: CSVSGTECGGYNEQFF. The CDR3 nucleotides are TGCAGCGTTTCCGGAACAGAATGTGGCGGCTACAATGAGCAGTTCTTC.

The J gene is TRBJ2-3, the V gene TRBV5-1; D gene ambiguous. The germline CDR1 and CDR2 sequences are SGHRS and YFSETQ. CDR3 length equals 16 residues. The V gene lost 1 base and the J gene lost 0 bases, with 12 bases spanning the gap. The CDR3 bases are TGCGCCAGCAGCTTGAACGGCCGTGCTAGCACAGATACGCAGTATTTT. Encoded protein: CASSLNGRASTDTQYF.

In regard to this clonotype: Germline is not matched at one junction end, which may reflect a read error. The chain recombines TRBV14 with TRBJ2-2, with D hard to call. The CDR3 is 16 residues long. Germline V gene lookup returns CDR1 SGHDN and CDR2 FVKESK. The CDR3 sequence is CASSQVAHQNTGELFF. The DNA for the CDR3 is TGTGCCAGCAGCCAAGTTGCCCACCAAAACACAGGGGAGCTGTTTTTT.

This clonotype was counted ten times or more. The genes are TRBV12-3 or TRBV12-4 and TRBJ1-5, with D perhaps matching TRBD1 (5 bases). V lost 3 bases and J lost 4, with 16 bases in between. The CDR3 is made up of 16 amino acids. The CDR3 is CASSLTGVGGNQPQHF. DNA of the CDR3: TGTGCCAGCAGTTTGACGGGGGTGGGAGGGAATCAGCCCCAGCATTTT.

Ten or more counts support this clonotype. This chain links TRBV4-2 with TRBJ2-5; 8 bases map to TRBD2. Germline trimming cut 4 bases from V and 0 bases from J; bases unmatched to any gene: 10. The CDR3 has 17 residues. Germline V gene data show CDR1 as LGHNA and CDR2 as YNFKEQ. The CDR3 DNA sequence: TGTGCCAGCAGCCGACAGACTAGCGAGGAATACCAAGAGACCCAGTACTTC. Translating gives CASSRQTSEEYQETQYF.

The V and J genes are TRBV6-2 or TRBV6-3 and TRBJ2-1, with 12 nucleotides matching TRBD2. CDR1 is MNHEY, CDR2 SVGEGT, per germline. The CDR3 consists of 15 residues. V lost 5 bases to trimming and J lost 12 bases; unmatched junction nucleotides: 11. The CDR3: CASSNRLAGGRTQFF. The CDR3 nucleotides read TGTGCCAGCAGTAACCGGCTAGCGGGAGGGCGTACGCAGTTCTTC.

This clonotype has more than one count but fewer than ten. A read error is possible here, since a much larger clone lies one base away. The chain carries TRBV6-6 and TRBJ1-1, with TRBD1 identical over 7 bases. The CDR3 contains 13 residues. The V gene's germline CDR1 is MNHNY and CDR2 SVGAGI (reference sequence). CDR3 sequence: CADRQGRRTGAFF. CDR3 bases: TGTGCCGACCGACAGGGAAGGAGGACTGGAGCTTTCTTT.

Notes on this clonotype: Lacking the conserved final phenylalanine or tryptophan, this CDR3 likely reflects a read error. It is unclear where the CDR3 begins or ends on the DNA, so no DNA is shown, and the CDR3 is as TCRdb lists it. The chain combines TRBV6-2 or TRBV6-3 with TRBJ1-1. A total of 15 residues make up the CDR3, ends included. The germline CDR1 and CDR2 sequences are MNHEY and SVGEGT. The CDR3 region is CASQTRQMVNTETFS.